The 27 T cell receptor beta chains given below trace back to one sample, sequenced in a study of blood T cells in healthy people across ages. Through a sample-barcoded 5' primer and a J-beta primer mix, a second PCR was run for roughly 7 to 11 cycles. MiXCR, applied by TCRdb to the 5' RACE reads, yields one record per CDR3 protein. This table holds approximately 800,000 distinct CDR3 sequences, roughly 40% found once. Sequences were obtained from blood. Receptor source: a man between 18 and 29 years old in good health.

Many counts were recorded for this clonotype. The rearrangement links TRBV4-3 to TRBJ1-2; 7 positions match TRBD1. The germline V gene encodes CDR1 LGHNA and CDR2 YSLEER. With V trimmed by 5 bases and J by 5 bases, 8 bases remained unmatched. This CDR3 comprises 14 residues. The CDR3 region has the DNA TGCGCCAGCAGCTCCGTCGGGACAGCATATGGCTACACCTTC. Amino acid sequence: CASSSVGTAYGYTF.

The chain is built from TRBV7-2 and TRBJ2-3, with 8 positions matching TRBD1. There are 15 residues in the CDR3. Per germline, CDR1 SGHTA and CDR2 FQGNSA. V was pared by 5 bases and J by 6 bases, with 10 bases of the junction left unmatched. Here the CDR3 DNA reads TGTGCCAGCAGCCCCCAGGGACAGGCCCGGGATACGCAGTATTTT. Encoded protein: CASSPQGQARDTQYF. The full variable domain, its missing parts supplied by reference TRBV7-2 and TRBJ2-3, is GAGVSQSPSNKVTEKGKDVELRCDPISGHTALYWYRQSLGQGLEFLIYFQGNSAPDKSGLPSDRFSAERTGGSVSTLTIQRTQQEDSAVYLCASSPQGQARDTQYFGPGTRLTVL.

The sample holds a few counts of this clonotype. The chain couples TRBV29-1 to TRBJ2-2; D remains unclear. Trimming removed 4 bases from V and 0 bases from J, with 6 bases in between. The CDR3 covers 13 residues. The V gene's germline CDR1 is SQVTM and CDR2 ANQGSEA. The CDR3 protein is CSVGRANTGELFF. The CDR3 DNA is TGCAGCGTTGGTCGCGCGAACACCGGGGAGCTGTTTTTT.

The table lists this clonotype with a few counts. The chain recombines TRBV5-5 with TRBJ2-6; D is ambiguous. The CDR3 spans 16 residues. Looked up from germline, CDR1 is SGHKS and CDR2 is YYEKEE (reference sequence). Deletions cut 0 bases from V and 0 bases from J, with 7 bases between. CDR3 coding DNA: TGTGCCAGCAGCTTGGAAGTCGGCTCTGGGGCCAACGTCCTGACTTTC. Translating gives CASSLEVGSGANVLTF.

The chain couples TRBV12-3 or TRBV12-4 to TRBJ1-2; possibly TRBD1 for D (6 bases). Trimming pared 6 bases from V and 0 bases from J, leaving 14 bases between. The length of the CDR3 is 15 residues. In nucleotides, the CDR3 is TGTGCCAGCAGCCCAGGGTGGGACACTAACTATGGCTACACCTTC. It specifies CASSPGWDTNYGYTF.

As DNA, the CDR3 is TGCAGTGCTCACTCAGGCCCCCGGAGTGAAGCTTTCTTT. Protein: CSAHSGPRSEAFF. V usage is TRBV20-1 and J usage is TRBJ1-1; no definite D call. V was shortened by 5 bases and J by 7 bases, with 17 bases between the two germline ends. The CDR3 covers 13 residues. In germline, CDR1 is DFQATT, CDR2 SNEGSKA (reference sequence).

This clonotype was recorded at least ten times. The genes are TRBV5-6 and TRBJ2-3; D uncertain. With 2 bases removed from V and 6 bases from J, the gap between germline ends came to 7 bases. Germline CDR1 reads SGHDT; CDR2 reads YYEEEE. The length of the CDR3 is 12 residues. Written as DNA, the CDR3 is TGTGCCAGCAGCTTACACCCCGATACGCAGTATTTT. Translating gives CASSLHPDTQYF.

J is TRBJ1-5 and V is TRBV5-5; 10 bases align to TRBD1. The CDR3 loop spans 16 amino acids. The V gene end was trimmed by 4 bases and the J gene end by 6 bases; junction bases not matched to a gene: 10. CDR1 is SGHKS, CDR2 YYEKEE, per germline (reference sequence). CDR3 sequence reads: CASSETGGAESQPQHF. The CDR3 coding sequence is TGTGCCAGCAGCGAGACAGGGGGCGCGGAATCTCAGCCCCAGCATTTT.

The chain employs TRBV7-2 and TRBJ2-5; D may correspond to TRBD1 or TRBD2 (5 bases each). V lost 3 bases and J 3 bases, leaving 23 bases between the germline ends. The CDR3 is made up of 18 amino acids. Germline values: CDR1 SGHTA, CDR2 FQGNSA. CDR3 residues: CASSLYSVGTGTKETQYF. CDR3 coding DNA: TGTGCCAGCAGCTTGTATTCAGTCGGGACCGGGACCAAAGAGACCCAGTACTTC.

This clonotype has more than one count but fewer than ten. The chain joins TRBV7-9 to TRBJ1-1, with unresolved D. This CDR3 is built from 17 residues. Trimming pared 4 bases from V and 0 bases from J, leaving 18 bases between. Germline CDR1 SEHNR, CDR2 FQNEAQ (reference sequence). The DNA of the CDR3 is TGTGCCAGCAGCTCTCTTGACCTGCGGGAGGTGAACACTGAAGCTTTCTTT. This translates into CASSSLDLREVNTEAFF.

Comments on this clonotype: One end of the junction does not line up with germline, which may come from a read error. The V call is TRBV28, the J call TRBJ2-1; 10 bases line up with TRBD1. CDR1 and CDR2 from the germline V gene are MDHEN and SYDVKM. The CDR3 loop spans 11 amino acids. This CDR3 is CANTSVGQGYF. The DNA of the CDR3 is TGTGCCAACACTAGCGTGGGACAGGGGTACTTC.

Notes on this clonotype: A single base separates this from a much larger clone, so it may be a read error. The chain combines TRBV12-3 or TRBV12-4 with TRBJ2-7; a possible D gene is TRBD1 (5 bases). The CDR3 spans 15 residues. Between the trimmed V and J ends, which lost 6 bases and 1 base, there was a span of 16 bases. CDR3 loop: CASSLIEGDSYEQYF. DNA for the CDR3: TGTGCCAGCAGCCTGATAGAAGGGGATTCCTACGAGCAGTACTTC.

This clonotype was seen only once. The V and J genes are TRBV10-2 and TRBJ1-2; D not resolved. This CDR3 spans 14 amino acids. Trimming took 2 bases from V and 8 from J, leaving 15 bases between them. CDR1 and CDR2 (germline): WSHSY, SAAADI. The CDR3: CASSEALGLGGYTF. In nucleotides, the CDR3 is TGCGCCAGCAGTGAGGCGCTAGGTCTGGGCGGCTACACCTTC.

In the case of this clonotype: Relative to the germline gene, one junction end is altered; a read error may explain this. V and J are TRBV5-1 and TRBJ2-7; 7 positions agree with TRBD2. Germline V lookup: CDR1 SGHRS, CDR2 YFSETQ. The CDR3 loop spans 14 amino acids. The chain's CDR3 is CTSSLWDYIYEQYF. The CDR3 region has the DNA TGCACCAGCAGCTTGTGGGACTACATCTACGAGCAGTACTTC. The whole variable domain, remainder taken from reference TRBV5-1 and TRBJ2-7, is KAGVTQTPRYLIKTRGQQVTLSCSPISGHRSVSWYQQTPGQGLQFLFEYFSETQRNKGNFPGRFSGRQFSNSRSEMNVSTLELGDSALYLCTSSLWDYIYEQYFGPGTRLTVT.

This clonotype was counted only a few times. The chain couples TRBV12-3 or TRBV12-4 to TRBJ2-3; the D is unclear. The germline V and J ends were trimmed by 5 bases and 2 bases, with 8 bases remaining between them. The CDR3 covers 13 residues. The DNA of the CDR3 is TGTGCCAGCAGTCCCTCCAACACAGATACGCAGTATTTT. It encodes CASSPSNTDTQYF.

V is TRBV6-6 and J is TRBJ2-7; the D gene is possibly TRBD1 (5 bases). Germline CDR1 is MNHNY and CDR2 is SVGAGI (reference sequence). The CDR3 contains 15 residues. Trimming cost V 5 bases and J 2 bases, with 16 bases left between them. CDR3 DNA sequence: TGTGCCAGCAGTAACGACCCGAGACAGCCCTACGAGCAGTACTTC. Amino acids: CASSNDPRQPYEQYF.

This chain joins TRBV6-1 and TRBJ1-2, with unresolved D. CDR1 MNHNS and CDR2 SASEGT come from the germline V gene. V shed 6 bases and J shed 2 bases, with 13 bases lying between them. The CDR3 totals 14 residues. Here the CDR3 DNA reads TGTGCCAGCAGGAGGGAATACGGAAACTATGGCTACACCTTC. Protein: CASRREYGNYGYTF.

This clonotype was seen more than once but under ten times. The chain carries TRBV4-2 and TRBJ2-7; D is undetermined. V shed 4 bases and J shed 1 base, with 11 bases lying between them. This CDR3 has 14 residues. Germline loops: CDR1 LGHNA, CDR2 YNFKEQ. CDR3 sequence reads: CASSPIQRSYEQYF. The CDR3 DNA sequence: TGTGCCAGCAGCCCGATACAGAGATCCTACGAGCAGTACTTC.

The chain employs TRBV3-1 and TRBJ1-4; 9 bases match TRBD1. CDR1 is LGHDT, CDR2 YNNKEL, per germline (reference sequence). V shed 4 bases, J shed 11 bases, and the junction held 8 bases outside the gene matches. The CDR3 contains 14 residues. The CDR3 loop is CASSLTGGAGKLFF. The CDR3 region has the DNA TGTGCCAGCAGCCTTACAGGGGGCGCGGGGAAACTGTTTTTT.

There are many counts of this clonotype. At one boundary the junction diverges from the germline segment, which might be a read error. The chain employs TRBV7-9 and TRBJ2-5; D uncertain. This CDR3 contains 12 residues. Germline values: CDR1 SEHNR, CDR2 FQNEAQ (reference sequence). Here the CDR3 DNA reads TGTGCCAGCAGTTTAGTACAAGAGACCCAGTACTTC. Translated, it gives CASSLVQETQYF.

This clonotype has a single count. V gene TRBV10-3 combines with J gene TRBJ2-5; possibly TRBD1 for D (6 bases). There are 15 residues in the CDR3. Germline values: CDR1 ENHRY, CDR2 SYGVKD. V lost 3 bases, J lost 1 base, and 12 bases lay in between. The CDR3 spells CAISDRGNIQETQYF. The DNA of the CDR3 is TGTGCCATCAGTGACAGGGGCAATATCCAAGAGACCCAGTACTTC.

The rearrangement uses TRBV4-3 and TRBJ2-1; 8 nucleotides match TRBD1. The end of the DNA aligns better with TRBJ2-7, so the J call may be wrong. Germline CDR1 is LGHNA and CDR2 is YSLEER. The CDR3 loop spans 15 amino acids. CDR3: CASSQGQGAGNEQYF. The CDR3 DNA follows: TGCGCCAGCAGCCAAGGCCAGGGGGCTGGGAATGAGCAGTACTTC.

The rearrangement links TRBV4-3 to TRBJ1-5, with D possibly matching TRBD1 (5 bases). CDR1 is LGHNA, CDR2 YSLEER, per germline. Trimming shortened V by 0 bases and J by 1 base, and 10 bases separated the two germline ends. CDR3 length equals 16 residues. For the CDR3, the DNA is TGCGCCAGCAGCCAAGAACACAGGATAAGCAATCAGCCCCAGCATTTT. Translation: CASSQEHRISNQPQHF.

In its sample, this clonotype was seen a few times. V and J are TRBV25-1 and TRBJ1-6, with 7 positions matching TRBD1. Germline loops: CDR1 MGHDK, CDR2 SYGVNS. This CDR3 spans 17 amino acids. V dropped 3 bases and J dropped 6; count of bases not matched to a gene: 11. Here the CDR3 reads CASSDFETGTGNSPLHF. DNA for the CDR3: TGTGCCAGCAGTGACTTCGAGACAGGGACGGGTAATTCACCCCTCCACTTT.

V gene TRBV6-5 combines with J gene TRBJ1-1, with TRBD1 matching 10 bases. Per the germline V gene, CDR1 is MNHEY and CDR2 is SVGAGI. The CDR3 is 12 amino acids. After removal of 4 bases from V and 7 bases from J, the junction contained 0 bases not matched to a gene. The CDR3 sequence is CASSWDRGEAFF. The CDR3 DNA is TGTGCCAGCAGTTGGGACAGGGGTGAAGCTTTCTTT.

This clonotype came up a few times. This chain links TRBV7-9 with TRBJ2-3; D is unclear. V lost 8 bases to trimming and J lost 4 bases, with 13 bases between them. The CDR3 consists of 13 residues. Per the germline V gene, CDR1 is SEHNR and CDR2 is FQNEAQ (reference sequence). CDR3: CASPNREPDTQYF. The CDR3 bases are TGTGCCAGCCCCAACCGAGAACCAGATACGCAGTATTTT.

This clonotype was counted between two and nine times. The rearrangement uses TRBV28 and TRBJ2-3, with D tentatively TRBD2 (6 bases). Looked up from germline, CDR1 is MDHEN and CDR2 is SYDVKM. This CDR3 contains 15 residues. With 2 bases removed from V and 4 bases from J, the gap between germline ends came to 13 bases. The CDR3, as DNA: TGTGCCAGCAGTTTAGTGTCGATAGCGGCAGATACGCAGTATTTT. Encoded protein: CASSLVSIAADTQYF.